The clone carrying this T cell receptor (beta chain) occurred a few times. The data stem from a study of blood T cells in healthy people across ages. Primed by a sample-barcoded 5' primer and a J-beta primer mix, a second PCR proceeded for about 6 to 11 cycles. Via MiXCR, TCRdb re-called the 5' RACE reads, giving one row per CDR3 protein. Here the sample spans roughly 2 million distinct CDR3 sequences, around 50% being singletons. Trimming stripped 1 base from V and 5 bases from J, with 14 bases between. This CDR3 contains 15 residues. CDR1 is MGHRA, CDR2 YSYEKL, per germline. This sequence joins TRBV4-1 and TRBJ2-5; the D is unclear. The clonotype comes from a woman aged 40-49 years in good health. The sequencing sample was made of blood. CDR3 residues: CASSQVLGFRETQYF. CDR3 nucleotides: TGCGCCAGCAGCCAAGTTCTGGGGTTCAGGGAGACCCAGTACTTC.